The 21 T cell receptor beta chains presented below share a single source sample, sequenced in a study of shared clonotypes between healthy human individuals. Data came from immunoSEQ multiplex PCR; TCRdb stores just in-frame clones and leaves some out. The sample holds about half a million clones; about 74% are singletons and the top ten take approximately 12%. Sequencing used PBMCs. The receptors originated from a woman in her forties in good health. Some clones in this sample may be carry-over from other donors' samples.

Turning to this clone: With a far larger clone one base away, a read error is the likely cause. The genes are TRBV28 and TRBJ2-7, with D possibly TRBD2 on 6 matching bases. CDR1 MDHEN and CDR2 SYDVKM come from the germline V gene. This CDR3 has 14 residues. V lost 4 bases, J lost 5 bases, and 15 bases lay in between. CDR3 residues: CASSSPGRGNEQYF. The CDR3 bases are TGTGCCAGCAGTTCTCCCGGGAGAGGCAACGAGCAGTACTTC.

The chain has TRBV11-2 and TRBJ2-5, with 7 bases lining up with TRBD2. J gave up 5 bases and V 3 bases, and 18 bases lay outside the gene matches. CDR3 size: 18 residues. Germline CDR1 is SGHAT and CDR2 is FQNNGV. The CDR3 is CASSFQPWAGVSKETQYF. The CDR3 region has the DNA TGTGCCAGCAGCTTTCAGCCTTGGGCGGGAGTCTCCAAGGAGACCCAGTACTTC.

This CDR3 is CASSSLSTDTQYF. DNA of the CDR3: TGTGCCAGCTCAAGTCTAAGCACAGATACGCAGTATTTT. The chain links TRBV18 to TRBJ2-3; no firm D call. CDR1 KGHSH and CDR2 LQKENI come from the germline V gene. V was pared by 5 bases and J by 0 bases, with 6 bases between. CDR3 length equals 13 residues.

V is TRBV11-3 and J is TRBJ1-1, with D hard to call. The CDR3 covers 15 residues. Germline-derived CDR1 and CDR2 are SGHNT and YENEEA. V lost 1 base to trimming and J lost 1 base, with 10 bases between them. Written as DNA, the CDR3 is TGTGCCAGCAGCTTAGGGGCAGGTCGGAACACTGAAGCTTTCTTT. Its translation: CASSLGAGRNTEAFF.

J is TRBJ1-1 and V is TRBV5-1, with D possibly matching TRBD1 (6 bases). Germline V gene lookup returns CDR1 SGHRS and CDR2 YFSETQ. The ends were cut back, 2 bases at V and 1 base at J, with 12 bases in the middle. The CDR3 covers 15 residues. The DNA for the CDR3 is TGCGCCAGCAGCTTACAGACAGGAGGGAACACTGAAGCTTTCTTT. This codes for CASSLQTGGNTEAFF.

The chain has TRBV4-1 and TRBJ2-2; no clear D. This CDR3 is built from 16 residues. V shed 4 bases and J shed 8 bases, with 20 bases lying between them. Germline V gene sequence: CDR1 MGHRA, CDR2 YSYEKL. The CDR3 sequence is CASSPARRTQDGELFF. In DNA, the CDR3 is TGCGCCAGCAGCCCTGCCCGGCGGACGCAAGATGGGGAGCTGTTTTTT.

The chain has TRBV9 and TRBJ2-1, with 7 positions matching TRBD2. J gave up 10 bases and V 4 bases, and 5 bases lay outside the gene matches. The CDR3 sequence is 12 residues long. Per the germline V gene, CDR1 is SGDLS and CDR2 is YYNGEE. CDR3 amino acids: CASSPGGVEQFF. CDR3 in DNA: TGTGCCAGCAGCCCTGGGGGGGTGGAGCAGTTCTTC. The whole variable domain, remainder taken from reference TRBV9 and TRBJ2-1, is DSGVTQTPKHLITATGQRVTLRCSPRSGDLSVYWYQQSLDQGLQFLIQYYNGEERAKGNILERFSAQQFPDLHSELNLSSLELGDSALYFCASSPGGVEQFFGPGTRLTVL.

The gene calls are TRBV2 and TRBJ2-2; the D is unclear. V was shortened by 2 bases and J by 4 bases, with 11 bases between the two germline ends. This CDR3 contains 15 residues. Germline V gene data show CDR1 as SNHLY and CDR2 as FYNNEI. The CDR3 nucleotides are TGTGCCAGCAGTGAAAGACGACTTAGCACCGGGGAGCTGTTTTTT. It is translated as CASSERRLSTGELFF.

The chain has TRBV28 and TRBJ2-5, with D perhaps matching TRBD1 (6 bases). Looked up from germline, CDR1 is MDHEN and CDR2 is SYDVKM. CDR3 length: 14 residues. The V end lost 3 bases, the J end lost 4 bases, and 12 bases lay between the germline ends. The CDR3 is CASSLYRERETQYF. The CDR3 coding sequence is TGTGCCAGCAGTTTGTACAGGGAGAGAGAGACCCAGTACTTC.

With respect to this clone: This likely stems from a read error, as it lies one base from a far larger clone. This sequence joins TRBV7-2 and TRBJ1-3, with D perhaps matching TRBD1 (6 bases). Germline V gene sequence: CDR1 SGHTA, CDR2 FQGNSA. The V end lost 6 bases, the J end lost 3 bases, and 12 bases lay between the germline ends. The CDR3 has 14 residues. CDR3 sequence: CTSSVGGSGNTIYF. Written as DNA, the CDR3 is TGTACCAGCAGTGTAGGGGGTAGTGGAAACACCATATATTTT.

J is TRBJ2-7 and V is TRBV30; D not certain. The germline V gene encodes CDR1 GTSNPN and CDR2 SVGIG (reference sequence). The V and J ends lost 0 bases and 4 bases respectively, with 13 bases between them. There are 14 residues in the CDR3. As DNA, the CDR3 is TGTGCCTGGAGTGTACCCTTAAGTGGATACGAGCAGTACTTC. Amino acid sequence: CAWSVPLSGYEQYF.

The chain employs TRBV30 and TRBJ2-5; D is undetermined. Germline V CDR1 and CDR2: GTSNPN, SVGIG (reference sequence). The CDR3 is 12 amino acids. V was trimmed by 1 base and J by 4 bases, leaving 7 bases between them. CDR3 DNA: TGTGCCTGGAGTGACTTAGGAGAGACCCAGTACTTC. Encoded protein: CAWSDLGETQYF.

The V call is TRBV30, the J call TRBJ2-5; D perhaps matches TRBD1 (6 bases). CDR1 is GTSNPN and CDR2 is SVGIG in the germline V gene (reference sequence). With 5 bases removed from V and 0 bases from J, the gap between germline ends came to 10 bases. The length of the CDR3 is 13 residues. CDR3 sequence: CAWGTGNQETQYF. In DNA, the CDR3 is TGTGCCTGGGGAACAGGGAACCAAGAGACCCAGTACTTC.

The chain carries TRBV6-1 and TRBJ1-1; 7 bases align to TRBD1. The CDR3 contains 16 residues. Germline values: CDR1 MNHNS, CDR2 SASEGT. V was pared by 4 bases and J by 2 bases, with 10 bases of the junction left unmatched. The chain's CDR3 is CASSVLAGTDNTEAFF. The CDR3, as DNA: TGTGCCAGCAGTGTTCTTGCTGGGACAGACAACACTGAAGCTTTCTTT.

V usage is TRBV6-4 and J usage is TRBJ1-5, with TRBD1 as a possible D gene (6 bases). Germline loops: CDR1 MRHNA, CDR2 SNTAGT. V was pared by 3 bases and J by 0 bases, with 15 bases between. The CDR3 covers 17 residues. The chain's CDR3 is CASSDSSGEVSNQPQHF. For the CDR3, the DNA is TGTGCCAGCAGTGATTCGTCAGGGGAGGTTAGCAATCAGCCCCAGCATTTT.

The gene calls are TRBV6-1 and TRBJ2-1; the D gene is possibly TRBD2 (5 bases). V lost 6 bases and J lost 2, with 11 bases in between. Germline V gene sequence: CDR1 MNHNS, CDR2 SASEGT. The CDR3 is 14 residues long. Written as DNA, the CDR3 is TGTGCCAGCAGGGAATGGCGGGCCTACAATGAGCAGTTCTTC. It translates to CASREWRAYNEQFF.

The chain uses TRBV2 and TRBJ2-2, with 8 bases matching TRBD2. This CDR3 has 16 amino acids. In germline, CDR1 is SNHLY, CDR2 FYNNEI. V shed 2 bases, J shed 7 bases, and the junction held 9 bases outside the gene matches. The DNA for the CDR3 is TGTGCCAGCAGTGAAAGGAGGGGACTAGTAGGCGGGGAGCTGTTTTTT. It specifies CASSERRGLVGGELFF.

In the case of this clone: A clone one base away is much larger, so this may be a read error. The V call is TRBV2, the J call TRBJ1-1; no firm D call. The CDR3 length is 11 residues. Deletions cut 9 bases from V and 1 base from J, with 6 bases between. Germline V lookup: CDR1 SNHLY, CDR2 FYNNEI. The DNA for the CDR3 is TGTGCCAGGAGGGAGAACACTGAAGCTTTCTTT. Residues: CARRENTEAFF.

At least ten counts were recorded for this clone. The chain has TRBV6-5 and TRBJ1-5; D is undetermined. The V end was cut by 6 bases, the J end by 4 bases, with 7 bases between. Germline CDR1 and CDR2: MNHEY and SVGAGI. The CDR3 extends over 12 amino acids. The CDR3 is CASRGRNQPQHF. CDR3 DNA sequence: TGTGCCAGCAGGGGTCGGAATCAGCCCCAGCATTTT.

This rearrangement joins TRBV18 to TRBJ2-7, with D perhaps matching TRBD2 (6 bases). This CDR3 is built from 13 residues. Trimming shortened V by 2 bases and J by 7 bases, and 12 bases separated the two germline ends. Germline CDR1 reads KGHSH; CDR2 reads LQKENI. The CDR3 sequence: CASSPNRELEQYF. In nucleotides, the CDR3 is TGTGCCAGCTCACCAAACCGGGAGCTAGAGCAGTACTTC.

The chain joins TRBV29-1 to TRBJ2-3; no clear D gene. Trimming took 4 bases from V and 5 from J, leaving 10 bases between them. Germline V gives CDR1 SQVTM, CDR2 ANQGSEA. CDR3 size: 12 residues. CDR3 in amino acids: CSVGVARDTQYF. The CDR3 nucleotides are TGCAGCGTTGGGGTGGCCCGAGATACGCAGTATTTT.